The rows below give T cell receptor beta chains drawn from one sample of a study of T cells in Graves' hyperthyroidism and ophthalmopathy. Each CDR3 protein is one row after TCRdb ran MiXCR on the multiplex PCR reads. Here the sample spans about 710,000 distinct CDR3 sequences, around 17% being singletons. The sample consisted of blood. These receptors were collected from a man younger than 35 with Graves' hyperthyroidism. CDR3s include the opening cysteine and the closing phenylalanine or tryptophan. The D gene is left open where the match is weak. Clone size is stated in some rows and not others, as once, few, many or a class when expanded.

-	13	TRBV6-2/TRBV6-3	many	TRBJ2-7	CASSVGISYEQYF	TGTGCCAGCAGTGTGGGTATTTCCTACGAGCAGTACTTC
-	15	TRBV11-2	many	TRBJ2-4	CASSSLMGAKNIQYF	TGTGCCAGCAGCTCCCTAATGGGGGCCAAAAACATTCAGTACTTC
-	13	TRBV2	few	TRBJ1-2	CASSVTINYGYTF	TGTGCCAGCAGCGTGACGATTAACTATGGCTACACCTTC
TRBD2	14	TRBV30	-	TRBJ2-4	CAWRGGSSKNIQYF	TGTGCCTGGAGGGGGGGGTCCTCCAAAAACATTCAGTACTTC
TRBD1	15	TRBV20-1	-	TRBJ2-3	CSAQTGQAGTDTQYF	TGCAGTGCCCAGACGGGACAGGCAGGCACAGATACGCAGTATTTT
-	14	TRBV20-1	few	TRBJ2-3	CSASSRSSTDTQYF	TGCAGTGCTAGTTCTCGATCTAGCACAGATACGCAGTATTTT
TRBD2	15	TRBV27	many	TRBJ2-5	CASSYSGRARETQYF	TGTGCCAGCAGTTACAGCGGGAGGGCCCGGGAGACCCAGTACTTC
-	13	TRBV20-1	many	TRBJ1-2	CSASKLGHYGYTF	TGCAGTGCTAGTAAACTGGGACACTATGGCTACACCTTC
TRBD2	18	TRBV6-5	-	TRBJ2-3	CASSYSTSGRAWTDTQYF	TGTGCCAGCAGTTACTCGACTAGCGGGAGGGCCTGGACAGATACGCAGTATTTT
-	15	TRBV19	-	TRBJ1-2	CASTPGDTQGYGYTF	TGTGCCAGTACCCCAGGGGACACCCAGGGGTATGGCTACACCTTC
TRBD2	13	TRBV5-8	-	TRBJ2-3	CASSPQLADTQYF	TGTGCCAGCAGCCCGCAACTAGCGGATACGCAGTATTTT
-	14	TRBV27	-	TRBJ2-7	CASSRWTGTYEQYF	TGTGCCAGCAGTCGCTGGACTGGAACCTACGAGCAGTACTTC
-	14	TRBV5-1	-	TRBJ1-4	CASSLGRMGEKLFF	TGCGCCAGCAGCTTGGGCCGCATGGGTGAAAAACTGTTTTTT
-	15	TRBV7-2	many	TRBJ1-3	CASWPVGQTGNTIYF	TGTGCCAGCTGGCCCGTAGGACAGACTGGAAACACCATATATTTT
-	14	TRBV9	-	TRBJ2-5	CASSVAGGGETQYF	TGTGCCAGCAGCGTAGCTGGGGGTGGGGAGACCCAGTACTTC
TRBD1	15	TRBV28	many	TRBJ2-7	CASSDLTGGLAEQYF	TGTGCCAGCAGTGATCTGACAGGGGGCCTGGCGGAGCAGTACTTC
TRBD1	17	TRBV6-1	once	TRBJ2-6	CATRDRARVWGANVLTF	TGTGCCACCCGCGACAGGGCACGGGTGTGGGGGGCCAACGTCCTGACTTTC
-	16	TRBV7-9	-	TRBJ2-1	CASSPKGTSIYNEQFF	TGTGCCAGCAGCCCGAAGGGGACTTCAATCTACAATGAGCAGTTCTTC
-	11	TRBV30	many	TRBJ2-7	CAWSAAYEQYF	TGTGCCTGGAGTGCCGCCTACGAGCAGTACTTC
-	13	TRBV28	-	TRBJ1-4	CASFSTTNEKLFF	TGTGCCAGCTTCTCTACAACTAATGAAAAACTGTTTTTT
-	15	TRBV28	few	TRBJ1-1	CASSVLSGLNTEAFF	TGTGCCAGCAGTGTCCTGTCGGGGTTGAACACTGAAGCTTTCTTT
-	13	TRBV5-1	many	TRBJ2-1	CASSLGGHYEQFF	TGCGCCAGCAGCTTGGGAGGCCACTATGAGCAGTTCTTC
-	16	TRBV28	many	TRBJ1-5	CASSFPRWGGLQPQHF	TGTGCCAGCAGTTTTCCCCGTTGGGGGGGGCTTCAGCCCCAGCATTTT
-	13	TRBV15	many	TRBJ2-4	CATSRDRENIQYF	TGTGCCACCAGCAGAGACAGGGAAAACATTCAGTACTTC
TRBD2	15	TRBV5-1	-	TRBJ2-3	CASTIAGGSGDTQYF	TGCGCCAGCACGATAGCGGGAGGGTCGGGAGATACGCAGTATTTT
-	15	TRBV7-2	-	TRBJ2-1	CASSLEGGTHSEQFF	TGTGCCAGCAGCTTAGAGGGCGGGACCCACAGTGAGCAGTTCTTC
-	16	TRBV10-3	few	TRBJ2-1	CAISEYKMSSYNEQFF	TGTGCCATCAGTGAGTACAAGATGAGCTCCTACAATGAGCAGTTCTTC
-	14	TRBV28	few	TRBJ1-4	CASRPTGTNEKLFF	TGTGCCAGCAGGCCGACAGGAACTAATGAAAAACTGTTTTTT
TRBD2	15	TRBV18	-	TRBJ2-7	CASSPGEGIPYEQYF	TGTGCCAGCTCACCGGGGGAGGGTATCCCCTACGAGCAGTACTTC
-	15	TRBV6-2/TRBV6-3	many	TRBJ1-2	CASSYPDSRRDGYTF	TGTGCCAGCAGTTACCCGGACTCCCGTCGGGATGGCTACACCTTC
-	14	TRBV10-2	-	TRBJ1-4	CASRRDLEGEKLFF	TGCGCCAGCAGACGGGACCTAGAGGGGGAAAAACTGTTTTTT
TRBD2	17	TRBV18	-	TRBJ2-7	CASSPGTSGPRVDEQYF	TGTGCCAGCTCACCCGGGACTAGCGGGCCTCGAGTGGACGAGCAGTACTTC
-	12	TRBV6-2/TRBV6-3	-	TRBJ2-2	CASNPRPGELFF	TGTGCCAGCAACCCCCGTCCCGGGGAGCTGTTTTTT
-	14	TRBV19	-	TRBJ2-5	CASSIGQNKETQYF	TGTGCCAGTAGTATCGGACAGAACAAAGAGACCCAGTACTTC
-	13	TRBV12-3/TRBV12-4	few	TRBJ2-3	CASSFGIPGPKYF	TGTGCCAGCAGTTTTGGGATTCCGGGACCAAAGTATTTT
-	15	TRBV12-3/TRBV12-4	many	TRBJ1-1	CASNPLTGMNTEAFF	TGTGCCAGCAACCCACTGACGGGGATGAACACTGAAGCTTTCTTT
TRBD1	17	TRBV7-8	few	TRBJ1-4	CASSLGGTGSLNEKLFF	TGTGCCAGCAGCTTAGGGGGGACAGGTTCCCTTAATGAAAAACTGTTTTTT
TRBD1	17	TRBV4-1	few	TRBJ2-7	CASSQIGQGALDHEQYF	TGCGCCAGCAGCCAAATTGGACAGGGGGCGTTAGATCACGAGCAGTACTTC
TRBD2	15	TRBV28	many	TRBJ2-1	CASSLLAGGLDEQFF	TGTGCCAGCAGTTTATTAGCGGGAGGGCTCGATGAGCAGTTCTTC
-	13	TRBV12-3/TRBV12-4	-	TRBJ2-7	CASSYPPLGEQYF	TGTGCCAGCAGTTACCCTCCATTGGGGGAGCAGTACTTC
-	16	TRBV30	many	TRBJ1-4	CAWSQDSGTLLEKLFF	TGTGCCTGGAGTCAAGATTCCGGGACACTTCTTGAAAAACTGTTTTTT
-	19	TRBV19	-	TRBJ2-1	CASSPKRVELSFSYNEQFF	TGTGCCAGTAGCCCGAAGCGGGTAGAACTCTCTTTCTCCTACAATGAGCAGTTCTTC
TRBD2	13	TRBV30	few	TRBJ2-7	CAWRRVAGSEQYF	TGTGCCTGGAGAAGGGTAGCGGGATCGGAGCAGTACTTC
-	13	TRBV20-1	few	TRBJ2-1	CSARDDNRSEQFF	TGCAGTGCTAGAGATGACAATCGTTCTGAGCAGTTCTTC
-	14	TRBV9	-	TRBJ1-5	CASSVDPENQPQHF	TGTGCCAGCAGCGTAGACCCGGAGAATCAGCCCCAGCATTTT
TRBD1	16	TRBV4-1	-	TRBJ1-1	CASSPSEGALGTEAFF	TGCGCCAGCAGCCCGTCCGAGGGGGCGCTCGGCACTGAAGCTTTCTTT
-	12	TRBV12-3/TRBV12-4	many	TRBJ2-1	CASIPWPGPQFF	TGTGCCAGCATCCCCTGGCCGGGACCGCAGTTCTTC
TRBD1	16	TRBV12-3/TRBV12-4	-	TRBJ2-2	CASSSPPGQGTGELFF	TGTGCCAGCAGCTCCCCTCCGGGACAGGGGACCGGGGAGCTGTTTTTT
TRBD1	19	TRBV4-3	few	TRBJ2-6	CASSQRADRVASGANVLTF	TGCGCCAGCAGCCAAAGAGCTGACAGGGTCGCGTCTGGGGCCAACGTCCTGACTTTC
TRBD1	17	TRBV28	few	TRBJ2-6	CASSLGQVLSGANVLTF	TGTGCCAGCAGTCTAGGACAGGTCCTCTCTGGGGCCAACGTCCTGACTTTC
TRBD2	14	TRBV29-1	many	TRBJ2-7	CSVRLAGDIYEQYF	TGCAGCGTTCGTCTAGCGGGAGATATCTACGAGCAGTACTTC
TRBD1	15	TRBV28	many	TRBJ1-5	CASTSGQGSNQPQHF	TGTGCCAGCACCTCTGGACAGGGGAGCAATCAGCCCCAGCATTTT